The 31 T cell receptor beta chains below were found in one sample sequenced in a study of T cells in Graves' hyperthyroidism and ophthalmopathy. Authors of the study amplified TCR beta CDR3 regions from RNA transcripts. First-round RT-PCR with HTBI primers amplified the TCR CDR3 region. One entry per CDR3 protein results from TCRdb running MiXCR on the multiplex PCR reads. The sample shows a few hundred thousand distinct CDR3 sequences, 21% of them seen only once. Input material: blood. These receptors all come from a woman in her 50s with Graves' hyperthyroidism.

The chain carries TRBV9 and TRBJ2-7, with TRBD2 matching over 9 bases. With V trimmed by 0 bases and J by 4 bases, 5 bases remained unmatched. The germline V gene encodes CDR1 SGDLS and CDR2 YYNGEE. CDR3 length equals 15 residues. The CDR3 coding sequence is TGTGCCAGCAGCGTAGGAACTAGCGGGCAGTACGAGCAGTACTTC. As protein: CASSVGTSGQYEQYF.

V and J are TRBV5-1 and TRBJ2-7; a possible D gene is TRBD1 (6 bases). Trimming removed 2 bases at V and 0 bases at J, with 15 bases between. From germline, CDR1 is SGHRS and CDR2 YFSETQ. This CDR3 contains 16 residues. CDR3 in DNA: TGCGCCAGCAGCTTCGGTTTGGGGGCAACCTCCTACGAGCAGTACTTC. Translated: CASSFGLGATSYEQYF.

This clonotype has a count of ten or more. The genes are TRBV28 and TRBJ1-5, with a tentative D call TRBD1 (6 bases). This CDR3 is 15 amino acids long. Trimming stripped 6 bases from V and 0 bases from J, with 12 bases between. The V gene's germline CDR1 is MDHEN and CDR2 SYDVKM. In DNA form, the CDR3 reads TGTGCCAGCAGGAAATACAGGGATAGCAATCAGCCCCAGCATTTT. Its protein product is CASRKYRDSNQPQHF.

V usage is TRBV9 and J usage is TRBJ1-3; 9 positions match TRBD1. Trimming took 3 bases from V and 4 from J; bases not matched to a gene: 2. The germline V gene encodes CDR1 SGDLS and CDR2 YYNGEE. The CDR3 loop spans 14 amino acids. The CDR3 here is CASSEDRGGNTIYF. The CDR3 DNA sequence: TGTGCCAGCAGCGAGGACAGGGGAGGAAACACCATATATTTT. Complete variable domain (other parts from reference TRBV9 and TRBJ1-3): DSGVTQTPKHLITATGQRVTLRCSPRSGDLSVYWYQQSLDQGLQFLIQYYNGEERAKGNILERFSAQQFPDLHSELNLSSLELGDSALYFCASSEDRGGNTIYFGEGSWLTVV.

The chain joins TRBV5-5 to TRBJ2-2; TRBD1 might be the D (5 bases). V gave up 0 bases and J gave up 5 bases, with 14 bases separating them. The CDR3 covers 16 residues. Per the germline V gene, CDR1 is SGHKS and CDR2 is YYEKEE (reference sequence). The CDR3 reads CASSLDGASRTGELFF. The CDR3 coding sequence is TGTGCCAGCAGCTTGGATGGGGCCTCGAGGACCGGGGAGCTGTTTTTT.

This clonotype was seen many times. J is TRBJ2-5 and V is TRBV12-3 or TRBV12-4, with 10 bases aligning to TRBD2. The V and J ends lost 8 bases and 4 bases, in that order; junction bases with no gene match: 7. This CDR3 is 14 amino acids long. The CDR3 DNA reads as TGTGCCAGCGGGCTAGCGGGAGTGGGAGAGACCCAGTACTTC. Encoded protein: CASGLAGVGETQYF.

The table lists this clonotype with many counts. This chain joins TRBV9 and TRBJ2-7; D not certain. CDR1 is SGDLS, CDR2 YYNGEE, per germline. The CDR3 length is 15 residues. V was trimmed by 0 bases and J by 3 bases, leaving 13 bases between them. The CDR3 DNA is TGTGCCAGCAGCGTAGGGGCGCAGAGTTTCTACGAGCAGTACTTC. Amino acid sequence: CASSVGAQSFYEQYF. Supplemented by reference TRBV9 and TRBJ2-7, the full variable domain reads DSGVTQTPKHLITATGQRVTLRCSPRSGDLSVYWYQQSLDQGLQFLIQYYNGEERAKGNILERFSAQQFPDLHSELNLSSLELGDSALYFCASSVGAQSFYEQYFGPGTRLTVT.

Only a few counts were recorded for this clonotype. A clone one base away is much larger, so this may be a read error. The genes are TRBV18 and TRBJ2-3; D unclear. V lost 0 bases and J lost 4, with 11 bases in between. This CDR3 has 15 amino acids. CDR1 is KGHSH, CDR2 LQKENI, per germline. The CDR3 loop is CASSPPVGFADTQYF. In nucleotides, the CDR3 is TGTGCCAGCTCACCACCTGTGGGATTCGCAGATACGCAGTATTTT.

This clonotype has just a few counts. This chain links TRBV19 with TRBJ2-4; 8 bases match TRBD2. This CDR3 is built from 14 residues. Germline V lookup: CDR1 LNHDA, CDR2 SQIVND (reference sequence). With V trimmed by 5 bases and J by 7 bases, 7 bases remained unmatched. CDR3 sequence: CASSFSPGGNIQYF. The CDR3 coding sequence is TGTGCCAGTAGTTTCTCCCCGGGGGGGAACATTCAGTACTTC.

This clonotype has only a few counts. The chain combines TRBV25-1 with TRBJ1-2, with no clear D. The germline CDR1 and CDR2 sequences are MGHDK and SYGVNS. Trimming took 5 bases from V and 3 from J, leaving 10 bases between them. The CDR3 runs to 13 residues. The CDR3: CASSPNKDYGYTF. The CDR3 DNA reads as TGTGCCAGCAGTCCGAACAAGGACTATGGCTACACCTTC.

This clonotype was found many times. V is TRBV5-1 and J is TRBJ2-1; D could derive from TRBD1 or TRBD2 (5 bases each). V was cut by 0 bases and J by 4 bases, with 11 bases left in between. The CDR3 spans 15 residues. Germline V gives CDR1 SGHRS, CDR2 YFSETQ. DNA of the CDR3: TGCGCCAGCAGCTTGGGGCAGGGAGTGTACAATGAGCAGTTCTTC. It codes for CASSLGQGVYNEQFF.

With respect to this clonotype: One end of the junction is discordant with germline, which a read error may explain. The chain has TRBV5-1 and TRBJ2-5; either TRBD1 or TRBD2 may fit D (6 bases each). The CDR3 contains 14 residues. CDR1 SGHRS and CDR2 YFSETQ come from the germline V gene. The CDR3 spells CASSLPGAPQTQHF. CDR3 sequence (DNA): TGCGCCAGCAGCTTGCCGGGGGCACCGCAGACCCAGCACTTC.

The sample holds many counts of this clonotype. The chain carries TRBV10-3 and TRBJ1-1; no firm D call. This CDR3 is built from 12 residues. Germline V gives CDR1 ENHRY, CDR2 SYGVKD. V lost 7 bases and J 6 bases, leaving 12 bases between the germline ends. CDR3 amino acids: CAITDGRSEAFF. DNA for the CDR3: TGTGCCATCACAGACGGACGTTCTGAAGCTTTCTTT.

There are a few counts of this clonotype. V gene TRBV20-1 combines with J gene TRBJ1-2; no firm D call. Germline lookup yields CDR1 DFQATT and CDR2 SNEGSKA (reference sequence). V was shortened by 0 bases and J by 2 bases, with 7 bases between the two germline ends. CDR3 length: 13 residues. CDR3 amino acids: CSARDRDNYGYTF. In DNA, the CDR3 is TGCAGTGCTAGAGACAGAGACAACTATGGCTACACCTTC.

This clonotype showed up many times. The V and J genes are TRBV7-2 and TRBJ2-5; 9 nucleotides align to TRBD2. Trimming at V came to 1 base and at J to 4 bases, leaving 7 bases not matched to a gene. This CDR3 is 16 amino acids long. Germline V lookup: CDR1 SGHTA, CDR2 FQGNSA. This CDR3 is CASSLVSSGGLETQYF. The CDR3 DNA sequence: TGTGCCAGCAGCTTAGTGAGCAGCGGGGGGCTAGAGACCCAGTACTTC.

This clonotype was seen ten or more times. The chain links TRBV20-1 to TRBJ1-5, with 7 bases aligning to TRBD1. Unmatched junction bases numbered 8, after V lost 6 bases and J lost 3 bases. The germline V gene encodes CDR1 DFQATT and CDR2 SNEGSKA (reference sequence). The CDR3 covers 14 residues. CDR3 sequence: CSARTDRPNQPQHF. CDR3 nucleotide sequence: TGCAGTGCCAGAACGGACAGGCCCAATCAGCCCCAGCATTTT.

The chain recombines TRBV28 with TRBJ2-7; D remains unclear. Deletions cut 3 bases from V and 8 bases from J, with 11 bases between. This CDR3 region has 12 residues. Germline values: CDR1 MDHEN, CDR2 SYDVKM. The CDR3 loop is CASSLSSLQQYF. DNA for the CDR3: TGTGCCAGCAGTTTGTCCAGTCTCCAGCAGTACTTC.

This clonotype showed up just once. The rearrangement joins TRBV28 to TRBJ1-1; no clear D gene. CDR1 is MDHEN, CDR2 SYDVKM, per germline. V was trimmed by 8 bases and J by 1 base, leaving 8 bases between them. The CDR3 has 12 residues. The CDR3 DNA reads TGTGCCAGCCGCTCCCAGAACACTGAAGCTTTCTTT. This translates into CASRSQNTEAFF.

This clonotype has a count of ten or more. The chain uses TRBV2 and TRBJ1-1; no clear D gene. V was trimmed by 3 bases and J by 1 base, leaving 6 bases between them. The CDR3 totals 13 residues. CDR1 and CDR2 (germline): SNHLY, FYNNEI. The CDR3 is CASSEDQNTEAFF. In DNA form, the CDR3 reads TGTGCCAGCAGTGAGGACCAGAACACTGAAGCTTTCTTT.

The rearrangement uses TRBV5-1 and TRBJ1-2; D may be TRBD1 (6 bases). V was clipped by 4 bases and J by 6 bases, with 16 bases between them. Germline V gene sequence: CDR1 SGHRS, CDR2 YFSETQ. The CDR3 runs 14 residues. The CDR3 region has the DNA TGCGCCAGCAGCCCCCAGAGGGGGAAGGATGGCTACACCTTC. Translated, it gives CASSPQRGKDGYTF.

This clonotype has only a few counts. The V call is TRBV5-4, the J call TRBJ2-7, with TRBD2 matching over 8 bases. Trimming removed 4 bases from V and 0 bases from J; junction bases left unmatched: 9. The germline V gene encodes CDR1 SGHNT and CDR2 YYREEE (reference sequence). The CDR3 has 16 amino acids. The CDR3 is CASSPTLAGLSYEQYF. DNA of the CDR3: TGTGCCAGCAGCCCCACTCTAGCGGGCCTCTCCTACGAGCAGTACTTC.

This rearrangement joins TRBV20-1 to TRBJ2-1; 10 bases align to TRBD1. The CDR3 has 16 amino acids. Looked up from germline, CDR1 is DFQATT and CDR2 is SNEGSKA (reference sequence). Losses at the gene ends were 0 bases for V and 10 bases for J; bases not matched to a gene: 12. CDR3 protein: CSARDVIGTGVGEQFF. The DNA for the CDR3 is TGCAGTGCTAGAGATGTCATCGGGACAGGGGTGGGAGAGCAGTTCTTC.

This clonotype turned up a few times. The chain couples TRBV14 to TRBJ2-1, with unresolved D. This CDR3 is 14 amino acids long. In germline, CDR1 is SGHDN, CDR2 FVKESK. V was trimmed by 2 bases and J by 3 bases, leaving 8 bases between them. CDR3 residues: CASSQRLIYNEQFF. The CDR3 DNA reads TGTGCCAGCAGCCAACGTCTCATCTACAATGAGCAGTTCTTC.

This clonotype showed up just a few times. The J gene is TRBJ1-1, the V gene TRBV7-9; 8 bases map to TRBD1. The V segment lost 5 bases and the J segment 3 bases; nucleotides outside the gene matches: 11. This CDR3 has 16 amino acids. From germline, CDR1 is SEHNR and CDR2 FQNEAQ (reference sequence). CDR3 in DNA: TGTGCCAGCAGCCGGGACAGGCCTCCCGGGGACACTGAAGCTTTCTTT. Translating it yields CASSRDRPPGDTEAFF.

V gene TRBV12-3 or TRBV12-4 combines with J gene TRBJ2-7, with TRBD2 identical over 8 bases. With 3 bases clipped from V and 7 bases from J, the junction kept 11 bases outside the gene matches. CDR3 length: 15 residues. Here the CDR3 DNA reads TGTGCCAGCAGTTTTATGGGGGACGGCGGGGGGGAGCAGTACTTC. Protein: CASSFMGDGGGEQYF.

This clonotype was recorded at least ten times. The chain uses TRBV10-2 and TRBJ2-7; 10 positions agree with TRBD2. CDR3 length equals 17 residues. With 6 bases clipped from V and 2 bases from J, the junction kept 13 bases outside the gene matches. The germline V gene has CDR1 WSHSY and CDR2 SAAADI. The CDR3 nucleotides read TGCGCCAGCAGAGCCGGGGCTAGCGGGAGATTCACCTACGAGCAGTACTTC. Its translation is CASRAGASGRFTYEQYF.

V is TRBV7-9 and J is TRBJ2-5; 10 bases are a match to TRBD2. This CDR3 has 15 amino acids. The germline V gene has CDR1 SEHNR and CDR2 FQNEAQ (reference sequence). V shed 6 bases and J 5 bases; nucleotides not matched to a gene: 9. The CDR3 bases are TGTGCCAGCAGACCACTAGCGGGATCGCGGGAGACCCAGTACTTC. It codes for CASRPLAGSRETQYF.

There are many counts of this clonotype. The chain combines TRBV29-1 with TRBJ1-1; D is ambiguous. The CDR3 sequence is 13 residues long. Trimming shortened V by 4 bases and J by 1 base, and 10 bases separated the two germline ends. Germline V gene lookup returns CDR1 SQVTM and CDR2 ANQGSEA. The CDR3 sequence is CSVVGFPNTEAFF. CDR3 DNA sequence: TGCAGCGTTGTAGGGTTCCCGAACACTGAAGCTTTCTTT.

This clonotype was recorded many times. The rearrangement uses TRBV3-1 and TRBJ1-1, with D maybe TRBD1 (5 bases). Trimming stripped 1 base from V and 4 bases from J, with 13 bases between. The CDR3 covers 15 residues. CDR1 is LGHDT, CDR2 YNNKEL, per germline (reference sequence). The CDR3 DNA reads TGTGCCAGCAGCCAAGGGGGACGCCTAGGCACTGAAGCTTTCTTT. Its protein product is CASSQGGRLGTEAFF.

In this sample, this clonotype turned up many times. This chain uses TRBV7-8 with TRBJ2-1; D not resolved. Trimming removed 1 base from V and 9 bases from J, with 19 bases in between. Germline loops: CDR1 SGHVS, CDR2 FQNEAQ. This CDR3 is built from 16 residues. The CDR3 reads CASSLVLPAEQFEQFF. Here the CDR3 DNA reads TGTGCCAGCAGCTTAGTCCTACCTGCGGAACAATTTGAGCAGTTCTTC.

This chain uses TRBV3-1 with TRBJ2-3; 13 nucleotides match TRBD2. Per germline, CDR1 LGHDT and CDR2 YNNKEL (reference sequence). The trim removed 2 bases at V and 4 bases at J, leaving 6 bases unmatched. The CDR3 has 17 residues. The CDR3 protein is CASSQYRLAGGPDTQYF. For the CDR3, the DNA is TGTGCCAGCAGCCAATATAGACTAGCGGGAGGCCCAGATACGCAGTATTTT.